The TCR beta chain described here comes from a study of monozygotic twins with inflammatory bowel disease. Overall study results and limits: Support for a single strong signal or clonotype associated with IBD was absent. Immunosuppressive treatments differing between patients may have added repertoire variability.

With respect to this clonotype: What it binds is not known.

Per the germline V gene, CDR1 is SGHNT and CDR2 is YENEEA. This CDR3 comprises 16 residues. UMIs incorporating a 6-nucleotide sample barcode were appended by means of template switching. TCRdb reworked the 5' RACE reads into one entry per CDR3 protein, no DNA. The data include around 100,000 distinct CDR3 sequences; the top ten clones carry approximately 1.8%. The receptor was isolated from a human donor with ulcerative colitis or Crohn's disease, or a healthy co-twin of an affected twin (not recorded which). Input material: blood. The chain joins TRBV11-3 to TRBJ2-2; no DNA is available, so the TRBD1 call from TCRdb remains unchecked. The CDR3 here is CASSPGVGADTGELFF.